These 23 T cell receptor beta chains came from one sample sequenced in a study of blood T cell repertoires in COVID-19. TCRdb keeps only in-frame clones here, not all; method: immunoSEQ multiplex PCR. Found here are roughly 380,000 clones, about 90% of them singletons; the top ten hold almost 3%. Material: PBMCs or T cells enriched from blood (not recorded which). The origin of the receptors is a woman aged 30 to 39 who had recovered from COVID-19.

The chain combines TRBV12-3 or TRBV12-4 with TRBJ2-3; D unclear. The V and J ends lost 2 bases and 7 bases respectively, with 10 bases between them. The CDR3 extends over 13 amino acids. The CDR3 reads CASSLSLLHTQYF. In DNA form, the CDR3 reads TGTGCCAGCAGTTTATCACTGCTACATACGCAGTATTTT.

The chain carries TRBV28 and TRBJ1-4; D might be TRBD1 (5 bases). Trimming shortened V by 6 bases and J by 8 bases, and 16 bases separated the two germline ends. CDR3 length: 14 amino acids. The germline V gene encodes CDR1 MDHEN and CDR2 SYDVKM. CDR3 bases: TGTGCCAGCAGGGGGCCTACAGGTCGGGAAAAACTGTTTTTT. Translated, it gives CASRGPTGREKLFF.

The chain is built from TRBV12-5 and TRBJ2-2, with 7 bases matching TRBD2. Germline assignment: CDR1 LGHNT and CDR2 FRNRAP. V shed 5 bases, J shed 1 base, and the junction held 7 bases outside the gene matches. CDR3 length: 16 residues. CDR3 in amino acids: CASGPGAGWNTGELFF. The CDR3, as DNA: TGTGCTAGTGGTCCCGGAGCGGGGTGGAACACCGGGGAGCTGTTTTTT. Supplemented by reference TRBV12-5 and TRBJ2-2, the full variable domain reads DARVTQTPRHKVTEMGQEVTMRCQPILGHNTVFWYRQTMMQGLELLAYFRNRAPLDDSGMPKDRFSAEMPDATLATLKIQPSEPRDSAVYFCASGPGAGWNTGELFFGEGSRLTVL.

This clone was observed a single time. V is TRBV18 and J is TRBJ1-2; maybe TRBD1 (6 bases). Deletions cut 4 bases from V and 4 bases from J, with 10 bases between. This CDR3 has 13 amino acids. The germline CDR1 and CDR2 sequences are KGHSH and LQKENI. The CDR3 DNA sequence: TGTGCCAGCTCACAAACAGGGACCTATGGCTACACCTTC. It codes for CASSQTGTYGYTF.

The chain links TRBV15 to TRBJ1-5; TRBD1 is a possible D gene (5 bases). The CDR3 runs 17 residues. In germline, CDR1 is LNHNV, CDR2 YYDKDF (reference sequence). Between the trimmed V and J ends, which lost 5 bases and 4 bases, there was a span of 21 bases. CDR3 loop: CATSAAHTGIRNQPQHF. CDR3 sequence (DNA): TGTGCCACCAGCGCCGCTCATACAGGTATACGGAATCAGCCCCAGCATTTT.

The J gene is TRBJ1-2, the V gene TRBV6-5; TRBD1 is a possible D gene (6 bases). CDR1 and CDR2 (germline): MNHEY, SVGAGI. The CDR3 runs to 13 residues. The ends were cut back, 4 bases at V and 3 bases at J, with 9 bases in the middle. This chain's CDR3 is CASSLAGDYGYTF. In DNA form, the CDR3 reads TGTGCCAGCAGTTTGGCAGGGGACTATGGCTACACCTTC.

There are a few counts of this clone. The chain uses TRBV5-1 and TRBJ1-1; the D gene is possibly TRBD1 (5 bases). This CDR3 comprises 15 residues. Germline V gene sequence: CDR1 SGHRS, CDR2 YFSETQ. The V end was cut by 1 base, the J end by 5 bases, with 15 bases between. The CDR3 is CASSLSIRAETEAFF. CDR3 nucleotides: TGCGCCAGCAGCTTGTCTATCAGGGCCGAAACTGAAGCTTTCTTT.

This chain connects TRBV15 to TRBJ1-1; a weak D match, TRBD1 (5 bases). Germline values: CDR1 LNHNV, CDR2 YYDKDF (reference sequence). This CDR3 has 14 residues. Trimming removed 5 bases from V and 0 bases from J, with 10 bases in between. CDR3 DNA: TGTGCCACCAGCCCGCGGGGGATGAACACTGAAGCTTTCTTT. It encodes CATSPRGMNTEAFF.

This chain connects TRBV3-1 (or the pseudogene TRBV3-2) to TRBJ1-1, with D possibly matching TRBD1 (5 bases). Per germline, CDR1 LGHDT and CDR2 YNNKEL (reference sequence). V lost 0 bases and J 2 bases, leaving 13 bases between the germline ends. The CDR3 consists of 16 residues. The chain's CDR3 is CASSQDPGNSNTEAFF. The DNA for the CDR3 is TGTGCCAGCAGCCAAGACCCAGGGAACAGCAACACTGAAGCTTTCTTT.

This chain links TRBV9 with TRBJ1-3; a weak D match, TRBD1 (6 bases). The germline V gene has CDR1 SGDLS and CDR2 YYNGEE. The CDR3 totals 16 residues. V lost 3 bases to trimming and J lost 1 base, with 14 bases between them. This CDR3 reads CASSANSQGSGNTIYF. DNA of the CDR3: TGTGCCAGCAGCGCGAACTCACAGGGATCTGGAAACACCATATATTTT.

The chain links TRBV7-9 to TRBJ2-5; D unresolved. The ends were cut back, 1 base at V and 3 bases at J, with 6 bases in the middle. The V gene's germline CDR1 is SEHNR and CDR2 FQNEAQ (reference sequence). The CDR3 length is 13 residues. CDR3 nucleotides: TGTGCCAGCAGCTTAGTAGCAGAAGAGACCCAGTACTTC. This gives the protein CASSLVAEETQYF.

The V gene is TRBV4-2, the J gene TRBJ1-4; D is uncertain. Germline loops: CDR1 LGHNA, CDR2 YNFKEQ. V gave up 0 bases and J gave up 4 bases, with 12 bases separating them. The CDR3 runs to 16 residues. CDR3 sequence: CASSQEGGWGNEKLFF. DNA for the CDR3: TGTGCCAGCAGCCAAGAAGGAGGTTGGGGTAATGAAAAACTGTTTTTT.

CDR3 sequence (DNA): TGTGCCAGTCGTACCGGGACAGGGGGTCCCGAGCAGTACTTC. As protein: CASRTGTGGPEQYF. This rearrangement joins TRBV6-6 to TRBJ2-7, with 11 nucleotides matching TRBD1. The CDR3 sequence is 14 residues long. The trim removed 9 bases at V and 6 bases at J, leaving 10 bases unmatched. In germline, CDR1 is MNHNY, CDR2 SVGAGI (reference sequence).

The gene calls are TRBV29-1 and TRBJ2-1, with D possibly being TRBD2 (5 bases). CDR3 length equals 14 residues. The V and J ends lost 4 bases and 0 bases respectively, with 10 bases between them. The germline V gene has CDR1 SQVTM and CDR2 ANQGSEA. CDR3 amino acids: CSVVDSISYNEQFF. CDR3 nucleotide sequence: TGCAGCGTTGTGGACTCAATCTCCTACAATGAGCAGTTCTTC.

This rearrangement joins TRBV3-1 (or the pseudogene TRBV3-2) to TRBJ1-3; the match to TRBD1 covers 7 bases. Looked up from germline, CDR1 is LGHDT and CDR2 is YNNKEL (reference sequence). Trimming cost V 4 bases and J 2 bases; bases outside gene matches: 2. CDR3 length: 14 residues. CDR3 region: CASSPTGAGNTIYF. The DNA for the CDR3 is TGTGCCAGCAGCCCTACAGGGGCTGGAAACACCATATATTTT.

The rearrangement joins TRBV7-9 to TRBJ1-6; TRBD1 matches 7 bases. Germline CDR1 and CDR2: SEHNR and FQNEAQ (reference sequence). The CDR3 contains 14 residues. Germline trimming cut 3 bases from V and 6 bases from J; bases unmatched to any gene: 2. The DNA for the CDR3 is TGTGCCAGCAGCTTTTGGGACAGTAATTCACCCCTCCACTTT. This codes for CASSFWDSNSPLHF. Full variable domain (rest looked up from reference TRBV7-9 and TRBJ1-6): DTGVSQNPRHKITKRGQNVTFRCDPISEHNRLYWYRQTLGQGPEFLTYFQNEAQLEKSRLLSDRFSAERPKGSFSTLEIQRTEQGDSAMYLCASSFWDSNSPLHFGNGTRLTVT.

For the CDR3, the DNA is TGTGCCAGCAGCTTAGGCGGGACTAGCGGGAGCAATGAGCAGTTCTTC. It codes for CASSLGGTSGSNEQFF. V is TRBV11-3 and J is TRBJ2-1; TRBD2 aligns across 14 bases. The CDR3 spans 16 residues. The germline V gene encodes CDR1 SGHNT and CDR2 YENEEA. The V gene end was trimmed by 1 base and the J gene end by 6 bases; junction bases not matched to a gene: 2.

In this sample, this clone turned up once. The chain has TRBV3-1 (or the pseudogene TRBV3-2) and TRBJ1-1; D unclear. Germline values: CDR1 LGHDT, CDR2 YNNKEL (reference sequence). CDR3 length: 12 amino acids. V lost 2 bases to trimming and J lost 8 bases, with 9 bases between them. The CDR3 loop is CASSQSRQEAFF. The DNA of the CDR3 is TGTGCCAGCAGCCAATCGCGGCAGGAAGCTTTCTTT.

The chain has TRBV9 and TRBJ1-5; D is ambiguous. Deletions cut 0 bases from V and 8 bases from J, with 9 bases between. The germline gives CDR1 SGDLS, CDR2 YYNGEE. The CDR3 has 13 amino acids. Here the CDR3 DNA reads TGTGCCAGCAGCGTAGCTGTCGGGGAGCCCCAGCATTTT. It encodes CASSVAVGEPQHF.

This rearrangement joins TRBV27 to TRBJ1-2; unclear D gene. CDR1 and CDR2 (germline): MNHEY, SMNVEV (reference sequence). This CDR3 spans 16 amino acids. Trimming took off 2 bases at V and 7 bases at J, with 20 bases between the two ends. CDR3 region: CASSLVLQAGFSGYTF. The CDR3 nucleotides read TGTGCCAGCAGTTTAGTGTTGCAGGCTGGCTTCTCTGGCTACACCTTC.

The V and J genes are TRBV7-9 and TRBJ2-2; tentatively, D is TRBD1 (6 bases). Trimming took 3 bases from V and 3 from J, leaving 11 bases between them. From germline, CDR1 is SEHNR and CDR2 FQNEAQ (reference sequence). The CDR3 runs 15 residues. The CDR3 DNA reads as TGTGCCAGCAGCTTTTACAGGGATTACACCGGGGAGCTGTTTTTT. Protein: CASSFYRDYTGELFF.

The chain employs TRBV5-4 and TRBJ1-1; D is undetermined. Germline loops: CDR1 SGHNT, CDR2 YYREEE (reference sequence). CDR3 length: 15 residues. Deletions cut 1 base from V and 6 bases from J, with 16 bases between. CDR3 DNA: TGTGCCAGCAGCTTGTCCATTGGAGTTTACGCTGAAGCTTTCTTT. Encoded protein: CASSLSIGVYAEAFF.

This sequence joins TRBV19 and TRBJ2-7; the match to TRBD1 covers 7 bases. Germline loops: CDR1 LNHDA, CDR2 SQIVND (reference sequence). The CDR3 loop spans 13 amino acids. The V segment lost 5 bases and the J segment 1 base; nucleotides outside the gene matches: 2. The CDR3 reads CASSRQGSYEQYF. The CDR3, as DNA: TGTGCCAGTAGTCGACAGGGATCCTACGAGCAGTACTTC.